The 27 T cell receptor beta chains in this list originate from one sample, sequenced in a study of early T cells in non-severe SARS-CoV-2 infection. TCRdb passed the 5' RACE reads through MiXCR, listing each CDR3 protein once. The sample records 70,000 to 85,000 distinct CDR3 sequences, roughly 12% being singletons. Sequencing was done on a sample of whole blood. Receptors originate from an adult who was a healthcare worker with PCR-confirmed SARS-CoV-2 infection or an uninfected control (not recorded which).

This clonotype turned up a few times. The chain combines TRBV12-3 or TRBV12-4 with TRBJ2-3, with 10 nucleotides matching TRBD1. The trim removed 8 bases at V and 1 base at J, leaving 6 bases unmatched. The length of the CDR3 is 15 residues. CDR3: CASLGQGSGTDTQYF. The CDR3 nucleotides are TGTGCCAGCCTGGGACAGGGGAGCGGCACAGATACGCAGTATTTT.

The chain employs TRBV10-3 and TRBJ2-2; TRBD1 agrees at 10 bases. Losses at the gene ends were 2 bases for V and 6 bases for J; bases not matched to a gene: 12. This CDR3 is built from 18 residues. Germline V lookup: CDR1 ENHRY, CDR2 SYGVKD. The CDR3 DNA sequence: TGTGCCATCAGTGAGGGGACAGGGGAAATCGGGAGTCCCGGGGAGCTGTTTTTT. Amino acid sequence: CAISEGTGEIGSPGELFF.

In this sample, this clonotype turned up a few times. This chain links TRBV7-8 with TRBJ2-7; no definite D call. This CDR3 has 16 amino acids. V gave up 5 bases and J gave up 0 bases, with 17 bases separating them. Germline CDR1 SGHVS, CDR2 FQNEAQ. In DNA form, the CDR3 reads TGTGCCAGCAGCCATAGCCAGGCCTCAATCTCCTACGAGCAGTACTTC. Its protein product is CASSHSQASISYEQYF.

This clonotype was found a few times. V usage is TRBV7-3 and J usage is TRBJ1-2; tentative D call: TRBD1 (6 bases). Trimming pared 6 bases from V and 5 bases from J, leaving 13 bases between. Germline CDR1 reads SGHTA; CDR2 reads FQGTGA. The CDR3 has 13 residues. CDR3 amino acids: CASSLAGTYGYTF. CDR3 sequence (DNA): TGTGCCAGCAGTCTTGCCGGGACATATGGCTACACCTTC. Variable domain in full (rest from reference TRBV7-3 and TRBJ1-2): GAGVSQTPSNKVTEKGKYVELRCDPISGHTALYWYRQSLGQGPEFLIYFQGTGAADDSGLPNDRFFAVRPEGSVSTLKIQRTERGDSAVYLCASSLAGTYGYTFGSGTRLTVV.

This clonotype was observed a handful of times. The chain combines TRBV20-1 with TRBJ2-1; perhaps D is TRBD1 or TRBD2 (5 bases each). Trimming cost V 5 bases and J 10 bases, with 15 bases left between them. Germline V gene sequence: CDR1 DFQATT, CDR2 SNEGSKA (reference sequence). CDR3 length equals 12 residues. CDR3 residues: CSAGGALVEQFF. CDR3 nucleotide sequence: TGCAGTGCTGGGGGAGCGTTGGTAGAGCAGTTCTTC.

V gene TRBV13 combines with J gene TRBJ1-1; D unresolved. Between the trimmed V and J ends, which lost 4 bases and 6 bases, there was a span of 15 bases. Per germline, CDR1 PRHDT and CDR2 FYEKMQ (reference sequence). This CDR3 has 14 residues. CDR3 bases: TGTGCCAGCAGCTCCGGGGTTAACCTGCCTGAAGCTTTCTTT. Translation: CASSSGVNLPEAFF.

The rearrangement uses TRBV5-4 and TRBJ1-1, with D maybe TRBD1 (5 bases). Germline V gene lookup returns CDR1 SGHNT and CDR2 YYREEE (reference sequence). The CDR3 runs 12 residues. Trimming pared 3 bases from V and 9 bases from J, leaving 12 bases between. The CDR3 nucleotides read TGTGCCAGCAGCTCGTTGGAGGGGCAAGCTTTCTTT. It encodes CASSSLEGQAFF.

The chain links TRBV19 to TRBJ2-1; 11 bases align to TRBD2. From germline, CDR1 is LNHDA and CDR2 SQIVND (reference sequence). V gave up 7 bases and J gave up 0 bases; unmatched junction bases: 8. The CDR3 has 17 amino acids. As DNA, the CDR3 is TGTGCCAGTACCACTAGCGGGAGTCTCCTCTCCTACAATGAGCAGTTCTTC. It codes for CASTTSGSLLSYNEQFF. Based on the CDR3 plus reference TRBV19 and TRBJ2-1, the full variable domain is DGGITQSPKYLFRKEGQNVTLSCEQNLNHDAMYWYRQDPGQGLRLIYYSQIVNDFQKGDIAEGYSVSREKKESFPLTVTSAQKNPTAFYLCASTTSGSLLSYNEQFFGPGTRLTVL.

The sample holds a few counts of this clonotype. CDR3 sequence reads: CASSQGEYSNQPQHF. In DNA form, the CDR3 reads TGTGCCAGCAGCCAGGGGGAGTATAGCAATCAGCCCCAGCATTTT. This chain uses TRBV5-5 with TRBJ1-5, with TRBD1 identical over 7 bases. The CDR3 spans 15 residues. The germline gives CDR1 SGHKS, CDR2 YYEKEE (reference sequence). Trimming at V came to 4 bases and at J to 0 bases, leaving 4 bases not matched to a gene. Together with reference TRBV5-5 and TRBJ1-5, the CDR3 gives the full variable domain: DAGVTQSPTHLIKTRGQQVTLRCSPISGHKSVSWYQQVLGQGPQFIFQYYEKEERGRGNFPDRFSARQFPNYSSELNVNALLLGDSALYLCASSQGEYSNQPQHFGDGTRLSIL.

This clonotype was seen a handful of times. CDR3 nucleotides: TGTGCCAGCAGTGCCCGCTCCTACGAGCAGTACTTC. It yields the protein CASSARSYEQYF. This chain uses TRBV12-3 or TRBV12-4 with TRBJ2-7; D call uncertain. The CDR3 totals 12 residues. Between the trimmed V and J ends, which lost 5 bases and 0 bases, there was a span of 5 bases.

The chain carries TRBV7-2 and TRBJ1-1, with D maybe TRBD1 (5 bases). Looked up from germline, CDR1 is SGHTA and CDR2 is FQGNSA. The CDR3 loop spans 15 amino acids. Between the trimmed V and J ends, which lost 5 bases and 4 bases, there was a span of 17 bases. The CDR3 protein is CASSATVRGGTEAFF. In nucleotides, the CDR3 is TGTGCCAGCAGCGCCACCGTCCGCGGGGGCACTGAAGCTTTCTTT.

The J gene is TRBJ2-3, the V gene TRBV4-2, with TRBD2 identical over 9 bases. Germline V lookup: CDR1 LGHNA, CDR2 YNFKEQ. This CDR3 spans 16 amino acids. Losses at the gene ends were 4 bases for V and 2 bases for J; bases not matched to a gene: 7. This CDR3 is CASSRRLADVTDTQYF. CDR3 bases: TGTGCCAGCAGCCGACGACTAGCGGACGTCACAGATACGCAGTATTTT.

This clonotype was counted between two and nine times. The chain combines TRBV7-9 with TRBJ2-3; D may correspond to TRBD1 or TRBD2 (6 bases each). The CDR3 is 17 amino acids. V lost 4 bases, J lost 2 bases, and 19 bases lay in between. The germline CDR1 and CDR2 sequences are SEHNR and FQNEAQ (reference sequence). CDR3 coding DNA: TGTGCCAGCAGCTCCCCCGGCGGAGGGGGAGACACAGATACGCAGTATTTT. Amino acid sequence: CASSSPGGGGDTDTQYF.

A few counts support this clonotype. J is TRBJ2-2 and V is TRBV20-1; 7 bases are a match to TRBD1. The junction had 7 bases not matched to a gene; V was cut back by 5 bases and J by 1 base. The CDR3 has 15 amino acids. CDR1 DFQATT and CDR2 SNEGSKA come from the germline V gene (reference sequence). The CDR3 region has the DNA TGCAGTGCTCCACCGGGACAGAGGAACACCGGGGAGCTGTTTTTT. It encodes CSAPPGQRNTGELFF.

Only one count was recorded for this clonotype. V and J are TRBV12-3 or TRBV12-4 and TRBJ2-2; maybe TRBD2 (6 bases). The CDR3 totals 14 residues. Trimming cost V 5 bases and J 6 bases, with 13 bases left between them. CDR3 in DNA: TGTGCCAGCAGTAGGGCGGAGGGCGCCGGGGAGCTGTTTTTT. It is translated as CASSRAEGAGELFF.

This clonotype was seen only a few times. The chain combines TRBV11-3 with TRBJ2-1; D unclear. CDR3 length: 13 residues. Trimming cost V 5 bases and J 7 bases, with 12 bases left between them. Germline lookup yields CDR1 SGHNT and CDR2 YENEEA. Here the CDR3 reads CASSPEARNEQFF. CDR3 sequence (DNA): TGTGCCAGCAGCCCCGAGGCGAGAAATGAGCAGTTCTTC.

The rearrangement joins TRBV7-3 to TRBJ2-2; D remains ambiguous. Trimming removed 3 bases at V and 4 bases at J, with 9 bases between. The CDR3 loop spans 14 amino acids. Germline assignment: CDR1 SGHTA and CDR2 FQGTGA. CDR3 sequence reads: CASSFIRGTGELFF. In nucleotides, the CDR3 is TGTGCCAGCAGCTTCATCCGAGGCACCGGGGAGCTGTTTTTT.

The rearrangement joins TRBV29-1 to TRBJ2-3; D perhaps matches TRBD2 (6 bases). The V gene lost 7 bases and the J gene lost 3 bases, with 11 bases spanning the gap. The germline CDR1 and CDR2 sequences are SQVTM and ANQGSEA. CDR3 length: 12 amino acids. The CDR3 spells CSAYRETDTQYF. CDR3 bases: TGCAGCGCCTACCGGGAGACAGATACGCAGTATTTT.

The table lists this clonotype with a few counts. The rearrangement joins TRBV2 to TRBJ2-3; D uncertain. V lost 0 bases and J 7 bases, leaving 8 bases between the germline ends. Germline CDR1 SNHLY, CDR2 FYNNEI. The CDR3 covers 13 residues. The CDR3 sequence: CASSEAVGNTQYF. As DNA, the CDR3 is TGTGCCAGCAGTGAAGCCGTTGGAAATACGCAGTATTTT.

This chain uses TRBV11-3 with TRBJ2-1; tentatively, D is TRBD2 (6 bases). The CDR3 spans 16 residues. From germline, CDR1 is SGHNT and CDR2 YENEEA. Trimming left V 0 bases short and J 4 bases short, with 13 bases between. CDR3 loop: CASSLDGASEYNEQFF. CDR3 nucleotides: TGTGCCAGCAGCTTAGATGGGGCTAGCGAATACAATGAGCAGTTCTTC.

The sample holds one count of this clonotype. The chain joins TRBV29-1 to TRBJ2-1; D possibly corresponds to TRBD1 (6 bases). V lost 6 bases, J lost 3 bases, and 15 bases lay in between. Germline CDR1 SQVTM, CDR2 ANQGSEA. The CDR3 sequence is 14 residues long. Here the CDR3 DNA reads TGCAGCGTCGCCGGGACATCCGGCTACAATGAGCAGTTCTTC. It specifies CSVAGTSGYNEQFF.

This rearrangement joins TRBV6-5 to TRBJ2-7; perhaps TRBD2 as D (6 bases). Trimming shortened V by 0 bases and J by 5 bases, and 14 bases separated the two germline ends. This CDR3 is built from 15 residues. CDR1 is MNHEY and CDR2 is SVGAGI in the germline V gene. In nucleotides, the CDR3 is TGTGCCAGCAGTTACTCGACGGGAGAGATCAACGAGCAGTACTTC. Protein sequence: CASSYSTGEINEQYF.

This clonotype was seen at least ten times. The genes are TRBV7-2 and TRBJ2-2; D is tentatively TRBD1 or TRBD2 (5 bases each). CDR3 length equals 14 residues. V shed 1 base and J shed 6 bases, with 9 bases lying between them. Germline V gives CDR1 SGHTA, CDR2 FQGNSA. The CDR3 sequence: CASSLGGSPGELFF. The CDR3 DNA reads TGTGCCAGCAGCTTAGGGGGGAGCCCCGGGGAGCTGTTTTTT.

The chain recombines TRBV20-1 with TRBJ2-5; no clear D gene. There are 12 residues in the CDR3. Germline V lookup: CDR1 DFQATT, CDR2 SNEGSKA (reference sequence). The CDR3 region is CSANKYQETQYF. Here the CDR3 DNA reads TGCAGCGCAAACAAGTACCAAGAGACCCAGTACTTC.

Many counts were recorded for this clonotype. The V and J genes are TRBV11-1 and TRBJ2-1; TRBD2 is a possible D gene (6 bases). Trimming removed 3 bases at V and 7 bases at J, with 10 bases between. Per germline, CDR1 SGHAT and CDR2 FQDESV (reference sequence). CDR3 length: 13 residues. The DNA for the CDR3 is TGTGCCAGCAGCTTGGGACTGCCGAATGAGCAGTTCTTC. It is translated as CASSLGLPNEQFF. The full variable domain, completed using reference TRBV11-1 and TRBJ2-1, is EAEVAQSPRYKITEKSQAVAFWCDPISGHATLYWYRQILGQGPELLVQFQDESVVDDSQLPKDRFSAERLKGVDSTLKIQPAELGDSAMYLCASSLGLPNEQFFGPGTRLTVL.

The chain uses TRBV7-9 and TRBJ2-5, with a possible D match to TRBD2 (5 bases). The CDR3 totals 15 residues. The ends were cut back, 6 bases at V and 4 bases at J, with 18 bases in the middle. Germline CDR1 reads SEHNR; CDR2 reads FQNEAQ (reference sequence). The chain's CDR3 is CASSLSGSGGETQYF. The CDR3, as DNA: TGTGCCAGCAGTCTCAGTGGGAGCGGAGGAGAGACCCAGTACTTC.

This clonotype has just a few counts. The CDR3 DNA is TGTGCCAGCAGCCAAGGTCACAGGGGAACTGGCTACACCTTC. This translates into CASSQGHRGTGYTF. This chain connects TRBV14 to TRBJ1-2; 7 bases are a match to TRBD1. The CDR3 loop spans 14 amino acids. V lost 1 base and J lost 7; bases outside the gene matches: 6. Germline V CDR1 and CDR2: SGHDN, FVKESK.